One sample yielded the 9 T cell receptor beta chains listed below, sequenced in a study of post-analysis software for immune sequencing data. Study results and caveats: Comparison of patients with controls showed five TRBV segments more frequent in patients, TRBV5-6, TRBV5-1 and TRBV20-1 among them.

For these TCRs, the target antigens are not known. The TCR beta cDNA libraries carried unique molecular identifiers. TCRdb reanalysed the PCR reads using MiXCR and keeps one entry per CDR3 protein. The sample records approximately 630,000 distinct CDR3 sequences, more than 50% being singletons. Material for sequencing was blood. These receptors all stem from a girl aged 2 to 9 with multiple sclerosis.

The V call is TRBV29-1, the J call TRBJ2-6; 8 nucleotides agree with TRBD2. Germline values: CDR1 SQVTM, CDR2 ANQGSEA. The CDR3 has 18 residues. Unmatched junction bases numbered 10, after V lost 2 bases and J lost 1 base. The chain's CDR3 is CSVETRRGGRSGANVLTF. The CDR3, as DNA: TGCAGCGTTGAAACGCGCCGGGGGGGAAGGTCTGGGGCCAACGTCCTGACTTTC. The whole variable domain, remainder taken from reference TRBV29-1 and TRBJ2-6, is SAVISQKPSRDICQRGTSLTIQCQVDSQVTMMFWYRQQPGQSLTLIATANQGSEATYESGFVIDKFPISRPNLTFSTLTVSNMSPEDSSIYLCSVETRRGGRSGANVLTFGAGSRLTVL.

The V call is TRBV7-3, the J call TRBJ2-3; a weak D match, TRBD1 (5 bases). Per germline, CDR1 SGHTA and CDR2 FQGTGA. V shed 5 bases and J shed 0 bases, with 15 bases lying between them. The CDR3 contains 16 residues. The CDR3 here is CASSDQGAPSTDTQYF. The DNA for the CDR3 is TGTGCCAGCAGCGACCAGGGTGCACCTAGCACAGATACGCAGTATTTT.

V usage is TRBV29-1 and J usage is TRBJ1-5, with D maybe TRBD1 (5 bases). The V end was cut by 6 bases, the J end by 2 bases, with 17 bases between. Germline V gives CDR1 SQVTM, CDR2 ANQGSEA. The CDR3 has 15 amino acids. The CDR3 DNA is TGCAGCGTGAGTCCGGGGACCGGGGGCAATCAGCCCCAGCATTTT. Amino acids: CSVSPGTGGNQPQHF.

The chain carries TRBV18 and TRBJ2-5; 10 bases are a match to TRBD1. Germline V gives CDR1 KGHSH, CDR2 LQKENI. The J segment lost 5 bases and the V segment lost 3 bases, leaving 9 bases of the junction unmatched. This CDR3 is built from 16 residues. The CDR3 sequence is CASSPLAPDRGETQYF. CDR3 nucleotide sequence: TGTGCCAGCTCACCCTTGGCCCCGGACAGGGGGGAGACCCAGTACTTC.

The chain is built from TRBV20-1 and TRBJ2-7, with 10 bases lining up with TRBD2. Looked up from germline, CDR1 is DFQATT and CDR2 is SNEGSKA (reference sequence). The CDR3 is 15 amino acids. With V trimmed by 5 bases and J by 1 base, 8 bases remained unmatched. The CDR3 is CSAQALTSGSYEQYF. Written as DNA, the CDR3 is TGCAGTGCTCAAGCCTTGACTAGCGGGTCCTACGAGCAGTACTTC.

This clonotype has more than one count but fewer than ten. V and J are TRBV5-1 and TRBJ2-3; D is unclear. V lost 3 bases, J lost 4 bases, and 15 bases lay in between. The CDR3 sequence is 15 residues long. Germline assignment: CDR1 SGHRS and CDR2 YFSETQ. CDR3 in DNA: TGCGCCAGCAGCTCCACCGTAGAAGGTGCAGATACGCAGTATTTT. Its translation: CASSSTVEGADTQYF.

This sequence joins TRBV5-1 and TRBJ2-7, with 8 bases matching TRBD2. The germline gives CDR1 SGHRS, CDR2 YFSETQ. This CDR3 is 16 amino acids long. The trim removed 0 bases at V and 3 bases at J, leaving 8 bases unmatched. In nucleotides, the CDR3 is TGCGCCAGCAGCTTGGCCGGCGGAGCGGGAGTCTACGAGCAGTACTTC. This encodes CASSLAGGAGVYEQYF.

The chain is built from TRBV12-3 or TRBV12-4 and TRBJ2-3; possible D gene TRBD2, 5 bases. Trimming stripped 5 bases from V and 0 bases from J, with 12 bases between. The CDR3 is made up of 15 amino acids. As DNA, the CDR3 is TGTGCCAGCAGTCCGGCACTAGGTAGCACAGATACGCAGTATTTT. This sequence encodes CASSPALGSTDTQYF.

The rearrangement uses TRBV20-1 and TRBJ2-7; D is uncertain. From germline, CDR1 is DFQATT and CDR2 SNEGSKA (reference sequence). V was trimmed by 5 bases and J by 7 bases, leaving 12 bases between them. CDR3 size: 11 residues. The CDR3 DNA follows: TGCAGTGCTCCCTGGTACGGGGAGCAGTACTTC. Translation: CSAPWYGEQYF.